The entry that follows covers one TCR beta chain sequence. Its matching antigen is unknown. A much larger clone differs by one base, so this may be a read error. The data are from a study of blood T cells in healthy people across ages. A minimum of 6 micrograms of total RNA was extracted per sample. The study, taken as a whole, reports: Naive T cell percentage showed a strong correlation with the diversity of TCR beta.

Combining a sample-barcoded 5' primer with a J-beta primer mix, a second PCR ran for roughly 7 to 12 cycles. Researchers report that each sample yielded at least 3 million CDR3-containing paired-end reads. TCRdb re-called the 5' RACE reads with MiXCR, one entry per CDR3 protein. The repertoire includes roughly 900,000 distinct CDR3 sequences, roughly 50% of them detected once, and under 15% sits in the top ten. Trimming at V came to 3 bases and at J to 5 bases, leaving 6 bases not matched to a gene. The V gene's germline CDR1 is SGHRS and CDR2 YFSETQ. The CDR3 sequence is 15 residues long. Sequenced sample: blood. This sequence originates from a man younger than 40 in good health. The V and J genes are TRBV5-1 and TRBJ2-1, with TRBD2 matching over 9 bases. CDR3 amino acids: CASSWYAGGNNEQFF. CDR3 nucleotides: TGCGCCAGCAGCTGGTACGCGGGGGGGAACAATGAGCAGTTCTTC.